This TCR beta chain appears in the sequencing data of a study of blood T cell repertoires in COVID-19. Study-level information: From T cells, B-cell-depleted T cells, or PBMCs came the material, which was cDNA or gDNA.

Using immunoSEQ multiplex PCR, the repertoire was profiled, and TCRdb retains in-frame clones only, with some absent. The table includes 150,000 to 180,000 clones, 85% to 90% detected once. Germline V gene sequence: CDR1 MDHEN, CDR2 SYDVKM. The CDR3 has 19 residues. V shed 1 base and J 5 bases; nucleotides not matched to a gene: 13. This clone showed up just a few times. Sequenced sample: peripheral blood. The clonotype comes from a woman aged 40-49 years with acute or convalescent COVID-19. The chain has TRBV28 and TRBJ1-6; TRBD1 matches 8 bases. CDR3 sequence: CASSLSGQGFLRNNSPLHF. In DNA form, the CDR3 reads TGTGCCAGCAGTTTATCAGGACAGGGATTCCTGCGGAATAATTCACCCCTCCACTTT.